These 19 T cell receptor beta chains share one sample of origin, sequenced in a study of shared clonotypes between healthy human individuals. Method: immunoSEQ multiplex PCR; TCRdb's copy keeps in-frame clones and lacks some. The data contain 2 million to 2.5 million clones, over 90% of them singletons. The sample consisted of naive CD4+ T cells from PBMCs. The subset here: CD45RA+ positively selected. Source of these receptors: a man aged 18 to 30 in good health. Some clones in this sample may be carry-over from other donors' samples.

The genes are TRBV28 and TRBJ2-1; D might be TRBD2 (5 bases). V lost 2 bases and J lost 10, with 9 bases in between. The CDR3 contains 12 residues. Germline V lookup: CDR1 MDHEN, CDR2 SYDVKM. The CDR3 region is CASSLTGKEQFF. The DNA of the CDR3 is TGTGCCAGCAGTTTAACCGGGAAGGAGCAGTTCTTC. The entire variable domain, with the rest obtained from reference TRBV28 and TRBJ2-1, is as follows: DVKVTQSSRYLVKRTGEKVFLECVQDMDHENMFWYRQDPGLGLRLIYFSYDVKMKEKGDIPEGYSVSREKKERFSLILESASTNQTSMYLCASSLTGKEQFFGPGTRLTVL.

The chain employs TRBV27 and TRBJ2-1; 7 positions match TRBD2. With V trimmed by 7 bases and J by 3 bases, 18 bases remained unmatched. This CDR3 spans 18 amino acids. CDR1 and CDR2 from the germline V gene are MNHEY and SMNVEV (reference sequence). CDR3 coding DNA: TGTGCCAGCAAGGCCCGCCCACCGGCTAGCGGAATCTACAATGAGCAGTTCTTC. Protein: CASKARPPASGIYNEQFF.

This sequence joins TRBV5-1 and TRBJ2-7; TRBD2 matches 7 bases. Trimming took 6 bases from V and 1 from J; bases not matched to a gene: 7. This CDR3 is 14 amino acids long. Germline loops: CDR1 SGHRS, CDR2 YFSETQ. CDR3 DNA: TGCGCCAGCAAACCAGGGCGGGGGTCCTACGAGCAGTACTTC. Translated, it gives CASKPGRGSYEQYF.

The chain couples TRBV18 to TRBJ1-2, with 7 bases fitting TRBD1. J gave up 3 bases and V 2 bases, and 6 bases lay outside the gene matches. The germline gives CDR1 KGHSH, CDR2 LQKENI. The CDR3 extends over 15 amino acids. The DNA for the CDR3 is TGTGCCAGCTCACCAACGGACAGGCCTGACTATGGCTACACCTTC. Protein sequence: CASSPTDRPDYGYTF.

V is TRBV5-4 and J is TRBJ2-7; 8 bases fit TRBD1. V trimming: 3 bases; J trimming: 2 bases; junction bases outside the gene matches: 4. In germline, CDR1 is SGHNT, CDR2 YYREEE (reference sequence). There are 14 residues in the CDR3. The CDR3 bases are TGTGCCAGCAGCTACGGACAGGGTGCCTACGAGCAGTACTTC. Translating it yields CASSYGQGAYEQYF.

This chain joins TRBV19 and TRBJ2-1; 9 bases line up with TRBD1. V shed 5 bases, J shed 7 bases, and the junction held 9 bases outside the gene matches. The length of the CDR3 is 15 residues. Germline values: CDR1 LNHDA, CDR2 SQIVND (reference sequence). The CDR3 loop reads CASSAGQGIVNEQFF. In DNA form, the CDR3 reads TGTGCCAGTAGTGCTGGACAGGGGATCGTGAATGAGCAGTTCTTC. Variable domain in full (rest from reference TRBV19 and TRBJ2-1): DGGITQSPKYLFRKEGQNVTLSCEQNLNHDAMYWYRQDPGQGLRLIYYSQIVNDFQKGDIAEGYSVSREKKESFPLTVTSAQKNPTAFYLCASSAGQGIVNEQFFGPGTRLTVL.

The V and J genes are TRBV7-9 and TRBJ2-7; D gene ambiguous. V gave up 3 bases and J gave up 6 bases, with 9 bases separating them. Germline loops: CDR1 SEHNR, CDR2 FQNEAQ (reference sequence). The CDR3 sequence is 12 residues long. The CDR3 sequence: CASSLVVREQYF. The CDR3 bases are TGTGCCAGCAGCTTGGTCGTCCGCGAGCAGTACTTC.

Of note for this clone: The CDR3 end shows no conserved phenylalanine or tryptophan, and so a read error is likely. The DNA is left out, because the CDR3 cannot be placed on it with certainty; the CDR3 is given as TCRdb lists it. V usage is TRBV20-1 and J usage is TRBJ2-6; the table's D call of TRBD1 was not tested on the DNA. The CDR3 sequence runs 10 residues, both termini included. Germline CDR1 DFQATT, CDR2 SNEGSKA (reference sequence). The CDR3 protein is CSARVRTGPT.

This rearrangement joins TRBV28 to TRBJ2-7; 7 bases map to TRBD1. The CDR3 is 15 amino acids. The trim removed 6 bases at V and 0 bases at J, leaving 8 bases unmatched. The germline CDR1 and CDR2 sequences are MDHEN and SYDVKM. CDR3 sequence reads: CASRLRAGGSYEQYF. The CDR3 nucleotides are TGTGCCAGCAGGCTTAGGGCAGGGGGCTCCTACGAGCAGTACTTC. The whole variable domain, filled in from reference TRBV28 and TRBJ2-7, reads DVKVTQSSRYLVKRTGEKVFLECVQDMDHENMFWYRQDPGLGLRLIYFSYDVKMKEKGDIPEGYSVSREKKERFSLILESASTNQTSMYLCASRLRAGGSYEQYFGPGTRLTVT.

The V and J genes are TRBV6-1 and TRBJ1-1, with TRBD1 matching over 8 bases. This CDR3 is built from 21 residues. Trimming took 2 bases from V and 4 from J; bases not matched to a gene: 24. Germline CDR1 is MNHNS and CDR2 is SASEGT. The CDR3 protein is CASSERGWQGARGRVGTEAFF. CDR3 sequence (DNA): TGTGCCAGCAGTGAAAGAGGATGGCAGGGGGCGAGGGGCCGCGTAGGCACTGAAGCTTTCTTT.

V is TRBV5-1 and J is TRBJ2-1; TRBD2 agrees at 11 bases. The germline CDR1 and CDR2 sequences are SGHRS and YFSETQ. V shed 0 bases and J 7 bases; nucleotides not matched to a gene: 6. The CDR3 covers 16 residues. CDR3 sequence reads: CASSLEFLAGGNEQFF. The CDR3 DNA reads TGCGCCAGCAGCTTGGAATTTTTAGCGGGAGGGAATGAGCAGTTCTTC.

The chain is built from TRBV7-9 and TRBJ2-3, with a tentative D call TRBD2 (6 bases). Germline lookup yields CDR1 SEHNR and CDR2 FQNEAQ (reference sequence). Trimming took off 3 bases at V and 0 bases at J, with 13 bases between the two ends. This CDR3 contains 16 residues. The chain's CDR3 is CASSFIAAPSTDTQYF. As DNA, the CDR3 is TGTGCCAGCAGCTTTATAGCGGCGCCTAGCACAGATACGCAGTATTTT.

DNA for the CDR3: TGTGCCAGCAGCTCACTGGGGGCGGGGGAAACATTTGACGAGCAGTACTTC. The encoded protein is CASSSLGAGETFDEQYF. This chain links TRBV5-4 with TRBJ2-7, with TRBD2 as a possible D gene (7 bases). The CDR3 length is 17 residues. Trimming left V 3 bases short and J 5 bases short, with 24 bases between. CDR1 is SGHNT and CDR2 is YYREEE in the germline V gene (reference sequence).

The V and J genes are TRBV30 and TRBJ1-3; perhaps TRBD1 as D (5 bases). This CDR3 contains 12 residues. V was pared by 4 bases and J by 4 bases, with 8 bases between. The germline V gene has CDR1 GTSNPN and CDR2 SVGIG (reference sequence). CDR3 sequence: CAWNRFGNTIYF. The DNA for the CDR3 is TGTGCCTGGAACAGGTTCGGAAACACCATATATTTT. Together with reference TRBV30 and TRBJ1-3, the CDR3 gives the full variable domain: SQTIHQWPATLVQPVGSPLSLECTVEGTSNPNLYWYRQAAGRGLQLLFYSVGIGQISSEVPQNLSASRPQDRQFILSSKKLLLSDSGFYLCAWNRFGNTIYFGEGSWLTVV.

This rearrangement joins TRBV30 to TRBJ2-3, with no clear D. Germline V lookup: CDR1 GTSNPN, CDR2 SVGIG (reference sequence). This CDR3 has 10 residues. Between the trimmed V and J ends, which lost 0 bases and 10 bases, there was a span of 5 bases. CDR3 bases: TGTGCCTGGAGTGTGGGTCCGCAGTATTTT. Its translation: CAWSVGPQYF.

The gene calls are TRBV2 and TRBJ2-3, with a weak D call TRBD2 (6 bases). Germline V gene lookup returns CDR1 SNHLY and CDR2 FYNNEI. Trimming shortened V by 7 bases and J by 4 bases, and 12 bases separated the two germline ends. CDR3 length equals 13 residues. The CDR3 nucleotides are TGTGCCAGCAATCGACTAGGGCCAGATACGCAGTATTTT. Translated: CASNRLGPDTQYF.

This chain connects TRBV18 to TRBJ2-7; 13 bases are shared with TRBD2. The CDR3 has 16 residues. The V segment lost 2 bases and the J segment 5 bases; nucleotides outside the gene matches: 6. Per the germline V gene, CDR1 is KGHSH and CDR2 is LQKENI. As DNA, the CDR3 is TGTGCCAGCTCACCAGACGGACTAGCGGGGGCCCACGAGCAGTACTTC. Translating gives CASSPDGLAGAHEQYF.

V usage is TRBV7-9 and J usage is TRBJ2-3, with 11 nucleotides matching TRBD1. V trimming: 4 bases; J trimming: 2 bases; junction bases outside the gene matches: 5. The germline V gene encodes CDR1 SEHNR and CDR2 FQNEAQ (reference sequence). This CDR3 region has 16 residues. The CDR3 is CASSYGQGAPTDTQYF. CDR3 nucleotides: TGTGCCAGCAGCTACGGACAGGGGGCCCCCACAGATACGCAGTATTTT. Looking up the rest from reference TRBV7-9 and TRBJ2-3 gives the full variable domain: DTGVSQNPRHKITKRGQNVTFRCDPISEHNRLYWYRQTLGQGPEFLTYFQNEAQLEKSRLLSDRFSAERPKGSFSTLEIQRTEQGDSAMYLCASSYGQGAPTDTQYFGPGTRLTVL.

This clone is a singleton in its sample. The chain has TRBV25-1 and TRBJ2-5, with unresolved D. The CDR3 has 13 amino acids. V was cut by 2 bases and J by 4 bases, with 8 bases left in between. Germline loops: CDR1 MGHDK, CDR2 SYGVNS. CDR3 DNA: TGTGCCAGCAGTGAACGACTCGGAGAGACCCAGTACTTC. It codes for CASSERLGETQYF.